One and the same sample provided the 9 T cell receptor beta chains below, sequenced in a study of cytomegalovirus exposure and HLA in healthy donors (dated by TCRdb to about 2017). The method behind the library was the immunoSEQ multiplex PCR assay. The clones in this table, taken by TCRdb from immuneACCESS, are in-frame only. Not every clone is retained; where verified, under half of the shortfall comes from an unresolved V gene, and the cause of the rest is unknown. In all, the sample holds 59,000 or so clones, and approximately 92% of those were seen once. The ten largest clonotypes hold more than 14% of the sample. Sequences were obtained from PBMCs. The receptors shown here come from a woman between 18 and 29 years old in good health and CMV-seronegative.

V and J are TRBV30 and TRBJ1-1; the D gene is possibly TRBD1 (6 bases). Trimming took off 5 bases at V and 0 bases at J, with 16 bases between the two ends. From germline, CDR1 is GTSNPN and CDR2 SVGIG (reference sequence). The CDR3 runs 15 residues. DNA of the CDR3: TGTGCCTGGCGATGGGGGGGCCTTATGAACACTGAAGCTTTCTTT. Translation gives CAWRWGGLMNTEAFF.

The chain uses TRBV7-9 and TRBJ1-1; D not resolved. Trimming pared 1 base from V and 5 bases from J, leaving 14 bases between. CDR1 is SEHNR and CDR2 is FQNEAQ in the germline V gene (reference sequence). This CDR3 is built from 15 residues. CDR3 DNA: TGTGCCAGCAGCTTAGGTCGAGGGATGGATACTGAAGCTTTCTTT. Translated, it gives CASSLGRGMDTEAFF.

This clone was picked up a small number of times. The chain has TRBV18 and TRBJ2-7; possible D gene TRBD1, 6 bases. This CDR3 comprises 12 residues. The germline V gene has CDR1 KGHSH and CDR2 LQKENI. The ends were cut back, 3 bases at V and 9 bases at J, with 12 bases in the middle. This CDR3 reads CASSPDSLGQYF. The CDR3 coding sequence is TGTGCCAGCTCACCGGACAGCCTAGGGCAGTACTTC.

The J gene is TRBJ2-5, the V gene TRBV9, with TRBD1 matching over 7 bases. The CDR3 loop spans 13 amino acids. The germline V gene encodes CDR1 SGDLS and CDR2 YYNGEE. V was pared by 4 bases and J by 5 bases, with 5 bases of the junction left unmatched. The CDR3 is CASSLDREETQYF. The CDR3 region has the DNA TGTGCCAGCAGCCTCGACAGGGAGGAGACCCAGTACTTC.

J is TRBJ2-7 and V is TRBV6-5, with D hard to call. Trimming pared 8 bases from V and 3 bases from J, leaving 8 bases between. The CDR3 has 11 amino acids. Per the germline V gene, CDR1 is MNHEY and CDR2 is SVGAGI. The CDR3 bases are TGTGCCAGCCAACACAGCTACGAGCAGTACTTC. Its translation is CASQHSYEQYF.

V usage is TRBV6-6 and J usage is TRBJ2-2, with 14 bases that match TRBD2. This CDR3 is 16 amino acids long. J lost 6 bases, V lost 4 bases, and 4 bases had no gene match. The germline CDR1 and CDR2 sequences are MNHNY and SVGAGI (reference sequence). CDR3 in DNA: TGTGCCAGCAGTTCCCGGACTAGCGGGAGGTCCGGGGAGCTGTTTTTT. Amino acid sequence: CASSSRTSGRSGELFF.

The chain carries TRBV10-3 and TRBJ2-2; tentatively, D is TRBD1 (6 bases). V lost 6 bases and J 1 base, leaving 9 bases between the germline ends. Germline V gene lookup returns CDR1 ENHRY and CDR2 SYGVKD. The CDR3 runs to 14 residues. DNA of the CDR3: TGTGCCATCAGATCGACAGGGAACACCGGGGAGCTGTTTTTT. Translated, it gives CAIRSTGNTGELFF.

This chain links TRBV6-4 with TRBJ2-7, with D uncertain. Germline V lookup: CDR1 MRHNA, CDR2 SNTAGT. The CDR3 spans 15 residues. Deletions cut 5 bases from V and 4 bases from J, with 18 bases between. The CDR3 region is CASSFPPGSRYEQYF. DNA for the CDR3: TGTGCCAGCAGTTTTCCGCCTGGTTCGCGATACGAGCAGTACTTC.

The rearrangement links TRBV5-1 to TRBJ2-5; D unresolved. The CDR3 covers 14 residues. Trimming cost V 4 bases and J 4 bases, with 14 bases left between them. The germline gives CDR1 SGHRS, CDR2 YFSETQ. The CDR3 loop reads CASSPQVTLETQYF. The CDR3 bases are TGCGCCAGCAGCCCCCAGGTTACTCTAGAGACCCAGTACTTC.